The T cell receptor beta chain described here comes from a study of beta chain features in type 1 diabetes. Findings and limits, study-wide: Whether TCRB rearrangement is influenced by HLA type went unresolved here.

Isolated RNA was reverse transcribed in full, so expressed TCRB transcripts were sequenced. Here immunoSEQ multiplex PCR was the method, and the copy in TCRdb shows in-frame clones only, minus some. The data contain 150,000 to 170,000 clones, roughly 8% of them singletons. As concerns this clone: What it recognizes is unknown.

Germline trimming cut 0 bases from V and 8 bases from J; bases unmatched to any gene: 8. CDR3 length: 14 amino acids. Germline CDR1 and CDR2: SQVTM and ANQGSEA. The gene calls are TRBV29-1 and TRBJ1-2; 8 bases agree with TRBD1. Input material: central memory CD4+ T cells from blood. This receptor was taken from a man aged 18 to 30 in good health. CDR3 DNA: TGCAGCGTTGAAGATCGTGCGCAGGGGGCCGGCTACACCTTC. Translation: CSVEDRAQGAGYTF.